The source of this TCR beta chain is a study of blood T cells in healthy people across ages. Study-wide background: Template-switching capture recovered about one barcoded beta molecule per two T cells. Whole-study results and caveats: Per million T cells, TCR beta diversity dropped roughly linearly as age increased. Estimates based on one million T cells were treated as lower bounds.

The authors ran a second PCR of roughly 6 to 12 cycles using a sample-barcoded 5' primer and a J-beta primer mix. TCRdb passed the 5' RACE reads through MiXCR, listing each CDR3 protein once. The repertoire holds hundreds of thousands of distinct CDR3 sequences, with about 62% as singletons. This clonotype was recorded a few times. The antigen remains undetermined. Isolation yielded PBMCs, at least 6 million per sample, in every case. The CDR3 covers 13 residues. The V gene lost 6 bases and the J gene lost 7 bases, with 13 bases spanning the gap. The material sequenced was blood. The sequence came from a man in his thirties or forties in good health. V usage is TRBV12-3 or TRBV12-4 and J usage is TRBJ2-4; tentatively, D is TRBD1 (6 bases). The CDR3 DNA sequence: TGTGCCAGCAGGCGTACAGGGCCGAACATTCAGTACTTC. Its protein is CASRRTGPNIQYF.